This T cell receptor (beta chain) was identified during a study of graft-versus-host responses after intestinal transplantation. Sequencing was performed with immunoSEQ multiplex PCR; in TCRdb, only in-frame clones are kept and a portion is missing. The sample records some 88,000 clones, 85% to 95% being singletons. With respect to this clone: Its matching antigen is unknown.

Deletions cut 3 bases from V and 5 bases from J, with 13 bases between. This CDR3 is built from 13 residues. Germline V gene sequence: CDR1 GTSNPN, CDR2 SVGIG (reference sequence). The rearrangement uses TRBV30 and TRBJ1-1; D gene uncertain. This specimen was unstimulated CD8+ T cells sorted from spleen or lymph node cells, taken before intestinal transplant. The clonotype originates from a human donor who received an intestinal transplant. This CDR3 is CAWRILKRTEAFF. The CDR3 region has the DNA TGTGCCTGGAGGATTCTAAAGAGGACTGAAGCTTTCTTT. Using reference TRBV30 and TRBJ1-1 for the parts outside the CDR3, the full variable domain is SQTIHQWPATLVQPVGSPLSLECTVEGTSNPNLYWYRQAAGRGLQLLFYSVGIGQISSEVPQNLSASRPQDRQFILSSKKLLLSDSGFYLCAWRILKRTEAFFGQGTRLTVV.